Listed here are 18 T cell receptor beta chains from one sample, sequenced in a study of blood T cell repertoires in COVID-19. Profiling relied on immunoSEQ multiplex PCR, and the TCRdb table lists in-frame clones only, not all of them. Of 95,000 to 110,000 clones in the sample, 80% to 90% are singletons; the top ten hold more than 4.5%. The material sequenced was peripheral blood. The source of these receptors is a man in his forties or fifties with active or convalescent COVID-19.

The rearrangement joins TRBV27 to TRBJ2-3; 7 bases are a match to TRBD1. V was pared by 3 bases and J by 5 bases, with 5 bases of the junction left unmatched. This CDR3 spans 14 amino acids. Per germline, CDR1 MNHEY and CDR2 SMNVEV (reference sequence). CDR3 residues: CASSFDRVRDTQYF. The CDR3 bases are TGTGCCAGCAGTTTTGACAGGGTGAGAGATACGCAGTATTTT.

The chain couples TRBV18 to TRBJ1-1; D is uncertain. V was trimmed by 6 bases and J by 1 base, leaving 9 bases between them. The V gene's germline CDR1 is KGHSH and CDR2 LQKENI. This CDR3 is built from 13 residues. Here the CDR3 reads CASSPDWNTEAFF. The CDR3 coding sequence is TGTGCCAGCTCCCCAGACTGGAACACTGAAGCTTTCTTT.

CDR3 in DNA: TGTGCCAGCAGCGTAGTTCAGGGGCGGAAAAACATTCAGTACTTC. Its translation: CASSVVQGRKNIQYF. The genes are TRBV9 and TRBJ2-4, with D perhaps TRBD1 (6 bases). Trimming took off 0 bases at V and 4 bases at J, with 11 bases between the two ends. The CDR3 has 15 amino acids. Germline V gene data show CDR1 as SGDLS and CDR2 as YYNGEE.

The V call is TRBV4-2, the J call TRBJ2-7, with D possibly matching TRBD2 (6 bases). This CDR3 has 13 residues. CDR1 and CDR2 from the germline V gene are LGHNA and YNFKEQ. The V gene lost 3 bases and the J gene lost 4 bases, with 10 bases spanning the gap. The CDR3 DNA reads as TGTGCCAGCAGCCACCCGAGCGGGTACGAGCAGTACTTC. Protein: CASSHPSGYEQYF.

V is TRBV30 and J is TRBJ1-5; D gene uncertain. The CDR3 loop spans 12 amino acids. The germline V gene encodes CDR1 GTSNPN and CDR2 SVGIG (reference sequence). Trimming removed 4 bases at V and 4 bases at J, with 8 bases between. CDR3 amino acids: CAWNMENQPQHF. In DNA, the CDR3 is TGTGCCTGGAACATGGAGAATCAGCCCCAGCATTTT.

CDR3 nucleotides: TGTGCCAGCAGACCACTAGCGGGAGGGCTTGCGCAGTATTTT. It is translated as CASRPLAGGLAQYF. The chain links TRBV6-4 to TRBJ2-3; 13 nucleotides match TRBD2. Germline loops: CDR1 MRHNA, CDR2 SNTAGT. The V and J ends lost 6 bases and 10 bases, in that order; junction bases with no gene match: 7. The CDR3 runs to 14 residues.

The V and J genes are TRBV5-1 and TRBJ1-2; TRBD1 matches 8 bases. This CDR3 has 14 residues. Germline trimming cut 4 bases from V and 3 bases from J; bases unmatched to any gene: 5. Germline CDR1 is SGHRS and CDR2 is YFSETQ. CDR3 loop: CASSRPGQDYGYTF. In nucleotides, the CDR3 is TGCGCCAGCAGCCGACCGGGACAGGACTATGGCTACACCTTC.

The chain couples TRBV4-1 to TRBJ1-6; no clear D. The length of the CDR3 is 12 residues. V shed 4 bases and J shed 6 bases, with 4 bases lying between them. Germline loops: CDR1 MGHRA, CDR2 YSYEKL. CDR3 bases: TGCGCCAGCAGCCTTCTTAATTCACCCCTCCACTTT. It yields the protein CASSLLNSPLHF.

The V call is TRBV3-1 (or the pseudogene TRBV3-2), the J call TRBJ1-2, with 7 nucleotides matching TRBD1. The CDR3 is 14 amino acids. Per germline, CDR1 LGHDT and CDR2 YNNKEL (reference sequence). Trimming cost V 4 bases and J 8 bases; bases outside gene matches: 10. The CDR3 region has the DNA TGTGCCAGCAGCCGAGCGACAGGGACGTTCGGCTACACCTTC. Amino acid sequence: CASSRATGTFGYTF.

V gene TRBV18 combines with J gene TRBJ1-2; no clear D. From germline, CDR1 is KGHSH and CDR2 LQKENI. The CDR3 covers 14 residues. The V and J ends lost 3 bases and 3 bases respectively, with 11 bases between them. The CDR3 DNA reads TGTGCCAGCTCACCTAGTCACCAGGACTATGGCTACACCTTC. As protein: CASSPSHQDYGYTF.

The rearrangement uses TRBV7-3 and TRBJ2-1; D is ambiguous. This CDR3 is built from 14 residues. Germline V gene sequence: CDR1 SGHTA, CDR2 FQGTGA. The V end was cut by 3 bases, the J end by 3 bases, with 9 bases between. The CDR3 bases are TGTGCCAGCAGCTTGAATCAGGTCTACAATGAGCAGTTCTTC. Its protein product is CASSLNQVYNEQFF. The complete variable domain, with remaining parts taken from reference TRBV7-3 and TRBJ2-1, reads GAGVSQTPSNKVTEKGKYVELRCDPISGHTALYWYRQSLGQGPEFLIYFQGTGAADDSGLPNDRFFAVRPEGSVSTLKIQRTERGDSAVYLCASSLNQVYNEQFFGPGTRLTVL.

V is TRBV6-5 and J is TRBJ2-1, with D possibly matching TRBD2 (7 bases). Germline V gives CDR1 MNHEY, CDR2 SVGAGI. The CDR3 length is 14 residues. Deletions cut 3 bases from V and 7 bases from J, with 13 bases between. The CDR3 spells CASSYKGEGNEQFF. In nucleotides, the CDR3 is TGTGCCAGCAGTTATAAGGGGGAGGGGAATGAGCAGTTCTTC.

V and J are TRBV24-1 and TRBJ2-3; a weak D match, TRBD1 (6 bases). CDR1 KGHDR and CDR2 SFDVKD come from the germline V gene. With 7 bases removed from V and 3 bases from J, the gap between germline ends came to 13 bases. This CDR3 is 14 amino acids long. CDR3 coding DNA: TGTGCCACCAGCGAACACAGGGAAACAGATACGCAGTATTTT. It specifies CATSEHRETDTQYF.

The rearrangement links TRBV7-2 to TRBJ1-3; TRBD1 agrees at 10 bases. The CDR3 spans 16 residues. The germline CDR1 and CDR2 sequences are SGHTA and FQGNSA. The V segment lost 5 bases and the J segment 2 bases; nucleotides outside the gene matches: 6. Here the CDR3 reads CASSVEGTGAGNTIYF. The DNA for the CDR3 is TGTGCCAGCAGCGTAGAGGGGACAGGGGCTGGAAACACCATATATTTT.

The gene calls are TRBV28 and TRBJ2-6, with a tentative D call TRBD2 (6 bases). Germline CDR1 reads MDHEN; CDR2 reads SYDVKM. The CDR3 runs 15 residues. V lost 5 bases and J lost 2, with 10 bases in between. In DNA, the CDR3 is TGTGCCAGCAGTATTCTAGCGACTGGGGCCAACGTCCTGACTTTC. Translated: CASSILATGANVLTF.

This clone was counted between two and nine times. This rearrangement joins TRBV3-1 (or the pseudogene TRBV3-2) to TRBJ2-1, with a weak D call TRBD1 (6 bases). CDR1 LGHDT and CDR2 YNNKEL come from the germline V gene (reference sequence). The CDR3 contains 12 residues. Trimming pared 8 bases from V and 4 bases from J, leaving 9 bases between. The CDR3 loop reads CASSTGYNEQFF. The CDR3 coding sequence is TGTGCCAGCTCGACAGGATACAATGAGCAGTTCTTC.

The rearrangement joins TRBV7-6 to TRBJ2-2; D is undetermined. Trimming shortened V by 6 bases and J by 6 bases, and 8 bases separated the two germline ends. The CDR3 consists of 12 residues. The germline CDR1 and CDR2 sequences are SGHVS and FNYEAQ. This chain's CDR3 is CASSVRAGELFF. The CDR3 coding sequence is TGTGCCAGCAGTGTAAGAGCCGGGGAGCTGTTTTTT.

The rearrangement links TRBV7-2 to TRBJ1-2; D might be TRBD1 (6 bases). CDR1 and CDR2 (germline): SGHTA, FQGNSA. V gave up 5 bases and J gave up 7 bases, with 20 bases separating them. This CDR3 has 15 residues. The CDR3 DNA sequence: TGTGCCAGCAGCGCCGTCGAGAAGGCGACAGGTGGCTACACCTTC. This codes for CASSAVEKATGGYTF.